The rows below give T cell receptor beta chains drawn from one sample of a study of blood T cell repertoires in COVID-19. This table comes from immunoSEQ multiplex PCR, and its TCRdb copy is limited to in-frame clones, with some not included. The data show approximately 270,000 clones, with around 85% seen just once and roughly 0.94% held by the top ten. The specimen sequenced was peripheral blood. The receptors come from a human donor with COVID-19, enrolled during active disease. The donor label of this sample is uncertain. Each CDR3 is given with its conserved first and last residue. Each record gives: V gene, J gene, D gene, clone size, CDR3 DNA, CDR3 protein. The D gene is left open where the match is weak. Clone sizes are given selectively: once, few, many, or a class where the clone is expanded.

TRBV28	TRBJ1-1	TRBD1	once	TGTGCCAGCACCGACGCCCGCAGGGGGCAGGGGAACACTGAAGCTTTCTTT	CASTDARRGQGNTEAFF
TRBV7-9	TRBJ1-4	.	.	TGTGCCAGCAGCTCATCGGGGGGAAAACTGTTTTTT	CASSSSGGKLFF
TRBV7-6	TRBJ1-5	.	.	TGTGCCAGCAGCCCGGAAGGGGGAAACCAACAGCCCCAGCATTTT	CASSPEGGNQQPQHF
TRBV6-5	TRBJ1-6	.	.	TGTGCCACCTCCGACAGGAGCTCCTATAATTCACCCCTCCACTTT	CATSDRSSYNSPLHF
TRBV7-8	TRBJ2-5	.	.	TGTGCCAGCAGCCGAGGTCGGGGGGCAAAGGAGACCCAGTACTTC	CASSRGRGAKETQYF
TRBV6-5	TRBJ1-2	.	.	TGTGCCAGCAGTTCTGGGAGGTTTGACTACACCTTC	CASSSGRFDYTF
TRBV5-1	TRBJ1-3	.	.	TGCGCCAGCAGTGCAGGGGTGGGCGGAAACACCATATATTTT	CASSAGVGGNTIYF
TRBV28	TRBJ2-7	TRBD2	.	TGTGCCAGCAGCCGTAGCGGGAGCTCCTACGAGCAGTACTTC	CASSRSGSSYEQYF
TRBV6-5	TRBJ1-2	.	.	TGTGCCAACGCCGTCACAGGGAATGGTGGCTACACCTTC	CANAVTGNGGYTF
TRBV27	TRBJ2-7	TRBD2	.	TGTGCCAGCAGTTTAAGGCTAGCGGGAGCCCTCTGCCACGAGCAGTACTTC	CASSLRLAGALCHEQYF
TRBV5-1	TRBJ1-2	TRBD1	.	TGCGCCAGCGGGGCCGACAGGGCCCTCTATGGCTACACCTTC	CASGADRALYGYTF
TRBV29-1	TRBJ1-1	TRBD1	.	TGCAGCGTTGCGGACAGGGGATTCTCTGAAGCTTTCTTT	CSVADRGFSEAFF
TRBV25-1	TRBJ2-3	TRBD2	.	TGTGCCAGCAGTGAATATGGCCTAGCGGGGGGGGGACATACGCAGTATTTT	CASSEYGLAGGGHTQYF
TRBV19	TRBJ1-6	.	.	TGTGCCAGTAGTATAGGAGGCAGAAATAATTCACCCCTCCACTTT	CASSIGGRNNSPLHF
TRBV6-5	TRBJ2-1	.	.	TGTGCCAGCGGGGGCGACCAGCGTGGATTATTCTTC	CASGGDQRGLFF
TRBV7-9	TRBJ2-7	.	.	TGTGCCAGCAGCGCGAGTCCAGCGGAGAACTTCTTTCGATCCGAGCAGTACTTC	CASSASPAENFFRSEQYF
TRBV7-9	TRBJ1-6	.	.	TGTGCCAGCAGCTCAGGAGGGGTTAGGGATTCACCCCTCCACTTT	CASSSGGVRDSPLHF
TRBV28	TRBJ1-2	TRBD1	.	TGTGCCAGCAGCGGAGTCAGGGGGCAAGGCTACACCTTC	CASSGVRGQGYTF
TRBV12-1	TRBJ1-2	.	.	TGTGCCAGCAGCCGTGAGTGGGGGCGGAATTATGGCTACACCTTC	CASSREWGRNYGYTF
TRBV5-4	TRBJ2-5	.	.	TGTGCCAGCAGCTCTGTCCAGGGTACGGAGACCCAGTACTTC	CASSSVQGTETQYF
TRBV7-2	TRBJ2-2	.	.	TGTGCCAGCAGCCCCTATCGCGCCCGAAACCTCGGGGAGCTGTTTTTT	CASSPYRARNLGELFF
TRBV27	TRBJ2-1	TRBD2	.	TGTGCCAGCAGTTTTTTGGGACTAGCGGGAGGTGAGCAGTTCTTC	CASSFLGLAGGEQFF
TRBV18	TRBJ1-5	.	.	TGTGCCAGCTCACCTATGGAGGGTAGCAATCAGCCCCAGCATTTT	CASSPMEGSNQPQHF
TRBV20-1	TRBJ1-5	.	many	TGCAGTGCTAGTACAGGGAAGGACAATCAGCCCCAGCATTTT	CSASTGKDNQPQHF
TRBV7-2	TRBJ1-2	.	few	TGTGCCAGCAGCTTAGGAACAGGGTTGGGTGGCTACACCTTC	CASSLGTGLGGYTF
TRBV5-1	TRBJ1-6	TRBD1	.	TGCGCCAGCAGCTTAACGCCTGGACAGGGACGGAATTCACCCCTCCACTTT	CASSLTPGQGRNSPLHF
TRBV20-1	TRBJ2-2	TRBD2	.	TGCAGTGCTAGTTCGGCTAGCGGGTACACCGGGGAGCTGTTTTTT	CSASSASGYTGELFF
TRBV2	TRBJ1-2	.	.	TGTGCCAGCAGTACGGAGGGGCGCTATGGCTACACCTTC	CASSTEGRYGYTF
TRBV15	TRBJ2-1	.	.	TGTGCCACCAGCAGAGGTCCGACAGAGAAGCAGTTCTTC	CATSRGPTEKQFF
TRBV11-2	TRBJ2-3	TRBD1	.	TGTGCCAGCAGCTTAACGGGGACAGGGGTGGATACGCAGTATTTT	CASSLTGTGVDTQYF
TRBV7-2	TRBJ1-2	.	.	TGTGCCAGCAGCGGTATTCGGGATCTCTATGGCTACACCTTC	CASSGIRDLYGYTF
TRBV19	TRBJ1-4	.	.	TGTGCCAGTAGAGGACGGGAGGACACGCTTGAAAAACTGTTTTTT	CASRGREDTLEKLFF
TRBV9	TRBJ2-4	TRBD2	.	TGTGCCAGCAGCTCGGGACTAGCGGGAGGCCCTTCCAAAAACATTCAGTACTTC	CASSSGLAGGPSKNIQYF